This T cell receptor (beta chain) was observed in a study of cytomegalovirus exposure and HLA in healthy donors. The PCR was carried out with 60 Vbeta primers and 13 Jbeta primers. Sequenced by immunoSEQ multiplex PCR; TCRdb stores in-frame clones only, minus some. Of 140,000 to 150,000 clones listed, over 60% are singletons. With regard to this clone: Its target is not known.

Findings and limits, study-wide: For most TCR beta V segments, an earlier analysis put the productive rate at about 90% or about 30% of the time.

V shed 1 base, J shed 7 bases, and the junction held 6 bases outside the gene matches. In germline, CDR1 is SGHVS, CDR2 FQNEAQ. The CDR3 has 15 amino acids. This TCR was sampled from a man aged 35 to 55 in good health and CMV-seropositive. Sequencing was performed on PBMCs. This chain connects TRBV7-8 to TRBJ1-5; 8 positions match TRBD1. CDR3 residues: CASSLGGQGWQPQHF. The DNA for the CDR3 is TGTGCCAGCAGCTTAGGAGGACAGGGCTGGCAGCCCCAGCATTTT.